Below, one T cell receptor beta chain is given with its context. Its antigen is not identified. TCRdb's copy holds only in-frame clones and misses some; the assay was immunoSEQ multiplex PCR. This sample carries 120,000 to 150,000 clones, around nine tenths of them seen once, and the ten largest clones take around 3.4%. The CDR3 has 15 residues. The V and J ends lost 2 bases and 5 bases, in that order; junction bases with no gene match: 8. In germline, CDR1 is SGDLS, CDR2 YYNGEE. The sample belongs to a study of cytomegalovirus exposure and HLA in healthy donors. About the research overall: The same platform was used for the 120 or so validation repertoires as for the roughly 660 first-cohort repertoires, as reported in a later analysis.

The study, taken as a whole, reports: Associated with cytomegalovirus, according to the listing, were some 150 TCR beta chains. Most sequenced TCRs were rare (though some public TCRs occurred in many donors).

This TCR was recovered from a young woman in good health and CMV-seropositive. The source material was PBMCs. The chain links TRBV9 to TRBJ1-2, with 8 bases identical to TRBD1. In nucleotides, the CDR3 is TGTGCCAGCAGCGTCCAACACGGGACAGGTTATGGCTACACCTTC. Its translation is CASSVQHGTGYGYTF.